The clone carrying this T cell receptor (beta chain) has a single count. Using immunoSEQ multiplex PCR, the repertoire was profiled, and TCRdb retains in-frame clones only, with some absent. The table shows around 200,000 clones, with 75% to 90% occurring only once. V lost 3 bases, J lost 5 bases, and 15 bases lay in between. The length of the CDR3 is 15 residues. The germline gives CDR1 SGHNT, CDR2 YYREEE (reference sequence). This specimen belongs to a study of blood T cell repertoires in COVID-19. The sequenced sample was PBMCs or T cells enriched from blood (not recorded which). The sequence derives from a middle-aged man who had recovered from COVID-19. The chain recombines TRBV5-4 with TRBJ2-1, with TRBD1 as a possible D gene (6 bases). CDR3 in amino acids: CASSSAGDNHNEQFF. The CDR3 nucleotides read TGTGCCAGCAGCTCGGCAGGGGACAATCACAATGAGCAGTTCTTC. Together with reference TRBV5-4 and TRBJ2-1, the CDR3 gives the full variable domain: ETGVTQSPTHLIKTRGQQVTLRCSSQSGHNTVSWYQQALGQGPQFIFQYYREEENGRGNFPPRFSGLQFPNYSSELNVNALELDDSALYLCASSSAGDNHNEQFFGPGTRLTVL.